These 7 T cell receptor beta chains share one sample of origin, sequenced in a study of CD8 T cells in ankylosing spondylitis. TCRdb fed the 5' RACE reads into MiXCR, producing one record per CDR3 protein. The sample carries roughly 180,000 distinct CDR3 sequences, 9.8% recorded once. The sequenced sample consisted of blood, either unsorted or a sorted T cell fraction (not recorded which). These receptors were taken from a female donor with ankylosing spondylitis or in good health (not recorded which).

This chain's CDR3 is CASSQTRDGRNYGYTF. In nucleotides, the CDR3 is TGTGCCAGCAGCCAAACCCGCGACGGGCGAAACTATGGCTACACCTTC. The chain carries TRBV7-8 and TRBJ1-2; no clear D. Germline V gene sequence: CDR1 SGHVS, CDR2 FQNEAQ. The V end lost 5 bases, the J end lost 2 bases, and 18 bases lay between the germline ends. The CDR3 sequence is 16 residues long.

A remark on this clonotype: The junction differs from germline at one of its ends, possibly a read error. As DNA, the CDR3 is TGTGCCAGCAGTTTAGGGTACTCCCACAATGAGCAGTTCTTC. As protein: CASSLGYSHNEQFF. The V call is TRBV27, the J call TRBJ2-1; D remains ambiguous. The CDR3 covers 14 residues. The germline V gene encodes CDR1 MNHEY and CDR2 SMNVEV (reference sequence).

This clonotype was observed a handful of times. The gene calls are TRBV30 and TRBJ1-2; no clear D gene. This CDR3 has 14 residues. V shed 2 bases and J shed 0 bases, with 10 bases lying between them. Germline assignment: CDR1 GTSNPN and CDR2 SVGIG (reference sequence). CDR3 nucleotide sequence: TGTGCCTGGAGTAGGGCAGTTCCTAACTATGGCTACACCTTC. Translation gives CAWSRAVPNYGYTF.

This chain connects TRBV27 to TRBJ1-1; the match to TRBD1 covers 9 bases. The germline gives CDR1 MNHEY, CDR2 SMNVEV (reference sequence). The trim removed 8 bases at V and 2 bases at J, leaving 6 bases unmatched. The CDR3 consists of 14 residues. Here the CDR3 reads CASHIQGANTEAFF. The DNA for the CDR3 is TGTGCCAGCCATATACAGGGGGCCAACACTGAAGCTTTCTTT.

Ten or more counts support this clonotype. This chain links TRBV7-2 with TRBJ1-4; D possibly corresponds to TRBD1 (5 bases). The germline gives CDR1 SGHTA, CDR2 FQGNSA. Trimming removed 5 bases at V and 6 bases at J, with 10 bases between. The CDR3 is made up of 13 amino acids. The CDR3 DNA is TGTGCCAGCAGCGATGGGACGGATGAAAAACTGTTTTTT. Protein: CASSDGTDEKLFF.

The chain carries TRBV4-3 and TRBJ2-7; TRBD1 agrees at 8 bases. Germline trimming cut 0 bases from V and 7 bases from J; bases unmatched to any gene: 5. Germline CDR1 is LGHNA and CDR2 is YSLEER. The CDR3 covers 14 residues. CDR3 sequence reads: CASSQDQGAEEQYF. The CDR3 DNA reads TGCGCCAGCAGCCAAGATCAGGGGGCGGAAGAGCAGTACTTC.

The table lists this clonotype with a few counts. This chain joins TRBV28 and TRBJ2-5, with 8 bases matching TRBD1. The CDR3 runs 13 residues. With V trimmed by 8 bases and J by 5 bases, 7 bases remained unmatched. Germline V CDR1 and CDR2: MDHEN, SYDVKM. The CDR3 loop is CASRRAGGETQYF. CDR3 nucleotide sequence: TGTGCCAGCCGTCGGGCAGGGGGCGAGACCCAGTACTTC. The variable domain in full, with the rest retrieved from reference TRBV28 and TRBJ2-5, is DVKVTQSSRYLVKRTGEKVFLECVQDMDHENMFWYRQDPGLGLRLIYFSYDVKMKEKGDIPEGYSVSREKKERFSLILESASTNQTSMYLCASRRAGGETQYFGPGTRLLVL.